These 9 T cell receptor beta chains originate from one sample sequenced in a study of control samples from healthy donors and cancer patients. TCRdb keeps only in-frame clones here, not all; method: immunoSEQ multiplex PCR. The sample contains about 98,000 clones, roughly four fifths of which appear only once. The sequenced sample was blood. These receptors all stem from a man aged 55 to 70 in good health.

J is TRBJ1-2 and V is TRBV10-3; tentatively, D is TRBD1 (5 bases). The CDR3 length is 15 residues. V lost 3 bases and J lost 0, with 11 bases in between. Germline CDR1 is ENHRY and CDR2 is SYGVKD. CDR3 nucleotide sequence: TGTGCCATCAGTGACCTGGACAAAACTAACTATGGCTACACCTTC. It encodes CAISDLDKTNYGYTF.

This chain uses TRBV21-1 with TRBJ2-7; the D call in the table, TRBD2, was not verified against the DNA. TRBV21-1 is a pseudogene locus. CDR3 size: 16 residues. CDR3 residues: CASSTGGAKQLYEQYF. Here the CDR3 DNA reads TGTGCCAGCAGCACCGGGGGTGCCAAACAACTTTACGAGCAGTACTTC.

V and J are TRBV5-4 and TRBJ2-3, with D possibly matching TRBD2 (6 bases). V lost 3 bases and J 8 bases, leaving 13 bases between the germline ends. This CDR3 spans 13 amino acids. Germline CDR1 and CDR2: SGHNT and YYREEE (reference sequence). In DNA, the CDR3 is TGTGCCAGCAGCTCCGTGGTGGGGGGTACGCAGTATTTT. Its translation: CASSSVVGGTQYF. Full variable domain (rest looked up from reference TRBV5-4 and TRBJ2-3): ETGVTQSPTHLIKTRGQQVTLRCSSQSGHNTVSWYQQALGQGPQFIFQYYREEENGRGNFPPRFSGLQFPNYSSELNVNALELDDSALYLCASSSVVGGTQYFGPGTRLTVL.

CDR3 residues: CASSLEVLRQGRTDTQYF. The CDR3 DNA reads TGTGCCAGCAGCTTAGAGGTTTTAAGGCAGGGGAGGACAGATACGCAGTATTTT. The genes are TRBV11-2 and TRBJ2-3; the D gene could be TRBD1 or TRBD2 (6 bases each). V was pared by 0 bases and J by 3 bases, with 19 bases between. The germline gives CDR1 SGHAT, CDR2 FQNNGV. The length of the CDR3 is 18 residues.

V is TRBV6-5 and J is TRBJ2-1; TRBD1 aligns across 7 bases. The V gene end was trimmed by 8 bases and the J gene end by 4 bases; junction bases not matched to a gene: 8. This CDR3 is 14 amino acids long. CDR1 and CDR2 (germline): MNHEY, SVGAGI. In DNA, the CDR3 is TGTGCCAGCCAACGGACAGGAAAATACAATGAGCAGTTCTTC. As protein: CASQRTGKYNEQFF.

The rearrangement links TRBV15 to TRBJ1-5; D gene ambiguous. The ends were cut back, 1 base at V and 0 bases at J, with 7 bases in the middle. Germline V lookup: CDR1 LNHNV, CDR2 YYDKDF (reference sequence). CDR3 length: 15 amino acids. As DNA, the CDR3 is TGTGCCACCAGCAGAGTCGATCATAGCAATCAGCCCCAGCATTTT. Its protein product is CATSRVDHSNQPQHF.

V and J are TRBV11-3 and TRBJ1-1; no clear D gene. Germline-derived CDR1 and CDR2 are SGHNT and YENEEA. V was cut by 2 bases and J by 3 bases, with 4 bases left in between. CDR3 size: 12 residues. The CDR3 reads CASSLKDTEAFF. In DNA, the CDR3 is TGTGCCAGCAGCTTAAAGGACACTGAAGCTTTCTTT.

There are a few counts of this clone. The chain links TRBV19 to TRBJ2-4; 11 positions agree with TRBD2. CDR1 and CDR2 (germline): LNHDA, SQIVND (reference sequence). This CDR3 contains 19 residues. V shed 5 bases, J shed 0 bases, and the junction held 12 bases outside the gene matches. Here the CDR3 reads CASSSSGTSGSLAKNIQYF. CDR3 coding DNA: TGTGCCAGTAGTTCATCCGGGACTAGCGGTAGTCTAGCCAAAAACATTCAGTACTTC.

This sequence joins TRBV15 and TRBJ1-2; D is perhaps TRBD1 (6 bases). V was cut by 0 bases and J by 5 bases, with 13 bases left in between. Germline V gives CDR1 LNHNV, CDR2 YYDKDF (reference sequence). The CDR3 covers 15 residues. The CDR3 DNA reads TGTGCCACCAGCAGAGAATCCGGGGGGGCTTATGGCTACACCTTC. It encodes CATSRESGGAYGYTF.